This TCR beta chain is drawn from a study of blood T cells in healthy people across ages. Study conclusions and caveats: When set beside aged donors, long-lived donors presented more naive CD4+ cells and higher diversity. There was no known CMV status for donors, so expanded clonotype changes were possibly confounded.

This clonotype was seen a handful of times. The target antigen is unknown. Total RNA amounts of at least 6 micrograms were extracted per sample. The CDR3 extends over 15 amino acids. Germline V CDR1 and CDR2: SEHNR, FQNEAQ (reference sequence). V lost 3 bases, J lost 4 bases, and 6 bases stayed unmatched. It was with a sample-barcoded 5' primer and a J-beta primer mix that a second PCR of roughly 7 to 12 cycles was run. TCRdb independently ran MiXCR on the 5' RACE reads; one entry per CDR3 protein. The table lists about 800,000 distinct CDR3 sequences, 55% to 75% of them singletons. The clonotype was recovered from a man younger than 40 in good health. Sequenced input: blood. The V call is TRBV7-9, the J call TRBJ2-7; 10 bases fit TRBD1. The CDR3 protein is CASSFMGQGKYEQYF. CDR3 DNA: TGTGCCAGCAGCTTTATGGGACAGGGGAAATACGAGCAGTACTTC.